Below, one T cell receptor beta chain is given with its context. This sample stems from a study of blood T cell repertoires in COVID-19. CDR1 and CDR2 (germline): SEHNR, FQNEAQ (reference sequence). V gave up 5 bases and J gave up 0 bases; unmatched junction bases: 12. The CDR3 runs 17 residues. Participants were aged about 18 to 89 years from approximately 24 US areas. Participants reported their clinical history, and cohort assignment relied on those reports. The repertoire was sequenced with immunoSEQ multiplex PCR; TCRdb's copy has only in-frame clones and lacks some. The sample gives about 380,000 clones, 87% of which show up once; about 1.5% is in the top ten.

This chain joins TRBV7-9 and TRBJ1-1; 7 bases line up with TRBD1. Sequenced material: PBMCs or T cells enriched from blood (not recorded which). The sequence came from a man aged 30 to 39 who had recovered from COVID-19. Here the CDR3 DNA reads TGTGCCAGCAGCCCCTCCCGGGACAGACTTATGAACACTGAAGCTTTCTTT. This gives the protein CASSPSRDRLMNTEAFF.